One sample yielded the 14 T cell receptor beta chains listed below, sequenced in a study of T cell responses to AZD1222 COVID-19 vaccine. The data were produced by immunoSEQ multiplex PCR, yet TCRdb's version contains in-frame clones alone and is incomplete. This sample has about 140,000 clones, with approximately 93% found just once. The material sequenced was peripheral blood, taken on day 0 of MenACWY control vaccination. The source is an adult in good health.

This rearrangement joins TRBV5-5 to TRBJ1-6; D remains ambiguous. The germline CDR1 and CDR2 sequences are SGHKS and YYEKEE (reference sequence). The V end was cut by 0 bases, the J end by 4 bases, with 8 bases between. This CDR3 has 15 amino acids. The CDR3 coding sequence is TGTGCCAGCAGCTTGGACAGCACGTATAATTCACCCCTCCACTTT. It is translated as CASSLDSTYNSPLHF.

The chain recombines TRBV11-2 with TRBJ2-3, with 8 positions matching TRBD2. Germline loops: CDR1 SGHAT, CDR2 FQNNGV. Trimming removed 5 bases from V and 5 bases from J; junction bases left unmatched: 6. The CDR3 has 14 residues. CDR3 DNA: TGTGCCAGCAGCCCCGGGACTAGTCTAGATACGCAGTATTTT. Amino acids: CASSPGTSLDTQYF.

This chain uses TRBV7-9 with TRBJ2-5, with D tentatively TRBD2 (6 bases). The V and J ends lost 2 bases and 1 base respectively, with 14 bases between them. The germline gives CDR1 SEHNR, CDR2 FQNEAQ (reference sequence). This CDR3 is 16 amino acids long. The CDR3 region has the DNA TGTGCCAGCAGCTTACTGGGAGGAGGGGCCCAAGAGACCCAGTACTTC. Amino acid sequence: CASSLLGGGAQETQYF.

The gene calls are TRBV6-5 and TRBJ2-3; D gene uncertain. CDR1 and CDR2 (germline): MNHEY, SVGAGI. V gave up 5 bases and J gave up 0 bases, with 9 bases separating them. The CDR3 is made up of 14 amino acids. CDR3 in DNA: TGTGCCAGCAGTATTCGACATAGCACAGATACGCAGTATTTT. This sequence encodes CASSIRHSTDTQYF.

V usage is TRBV7-9 and J usage is TRBJ1-6; no reliable D call. Trimming removed 5 bases at V and 1 base at J, with 9 bases between. Germline V gene sequence: CDR1 SEHNR, CDR2 FQNEAQ (reference sequence). The CDR3 spans 15 residues. CDR3 coding DNA: TGTGCCAGCAGCCAAGCAGTGTCCTATAATTCACCCCTCCACTTT. It translates to CASSQAVSYNSPLHF.

The chain has TRBV7-2 and TRBJ2-1; 13 bases are a match to TRBD2. J was trimmed by 8 bases and V by 1 base; bases with no gene match: 2. This CDR3 contains 15 residues. Germline V gene data show CDR1 as SGHTA and CDR2 as FQGNSA. The CDR3 reads CASSLGGLAGYEQFF. DNA of the CDR3: TGTGCCAGCAGCTTAGGGGGACTAGCGGGATATGAGCAGTTCTTC.

The gene calls are TRBV18 and TRBJ1-1, with D possibly TRBD1 on 5 matching bases. This CDR3 has 13 amino acids. Trimming took off 4 bases at V and 7 bases at J, with 13 bases between the two ends. The germline V gene encodes CDR1 KGHSH and CDR2 LQKENI. Written as DNA, the CDR3 is TGTGCCAGCTCACTACAGGATTCGGGTGAAGCTTTCTTT. Residues: CASSLQDSGEAFF.

The CDR3 coding sequence is TGTGCCAGCAGTTTTTCGGGACGCTCCTACAATGAGCAGTTCTTC. This codes for CASSFSGRSYNEQFF. V usage is TRBV28 and J usage is TRBJ2-1; D tentatively fits TRBD1 or TRBD2 (5 bases each). Germline assignment: CDR1 MDHEN and CDR2 SYDVKM. Trimming stripped 3 bases from V and 0 bases from J, with 9 bases between. This CDR3 region has 15 residues.

The V call is TRBV7-2, the J call TRBJ2-7; 7 bases agree with TRBD1. Germline V gene sequence: CDR1 SGHTA, CDR2 FQGNSA. Trimming took 1 base from V and 3 from J; bases not matched to a gene: 6. CDR3 size: 15 residues. In nucleotides, the CDR3 is TGTGCCAGCAGCTTAGAACCAGGGGGTTTCTACGAGCAGTACTTC. Its protein product is CASSLEPGGFYEQYF.

The rearrangement uses TRBV12-3 or TRBV12-4 and TRBJ1-2; 7 bases fit TRBD1. Trimming cost V 8 bases and J 8 bases; bases outside gene matches: 11. This CDR3 is built from 13 residues. The CDR3 loop reads CASRIGGFSGYTF. The CDR3 DNA sequence: TGTGCCAGCCGTATAGGGGGCTTCTCAGGCTACACCTTC.

The chain links TRBV6-5 to TRBJ1-2, with TRBD1 as a possible D gene (5 bases). The CDR3 consists of 16 residues. Germline CDR1 and CDR2: MNHEY and SVGAGI. Trimming pared 0 bases from V and 4 bases from J, leaving 15 bases between. The CDR3: CASSYSRDPRIYGYTF. CDR3 bases: TGTGCCAGCAGTTACTCGAGGGACCCAAGAATCTATGGCTACACCTTC.

This sequence joins TRBV10-3 and TRBJ2-1; a weak D match, TRBD2 (5 bases). Germline V gives CDR1 ENHRY, CDR2 SYGVKD. Between the trimmed V and J ends, which lost 6 bases and 8 bases, there was a span of 20 bases. The CDR3 is 15 amino acids. CDR3 protein: CAIRRAPSPVDEQFF. Here the CDR3 DNA reads TGTGCCATCAGGCGCGCCCCTAGCCCGGTGGATGAGCAGTTCTTC.

The chain joins TRBV9 to TRBJ1-3; 8 bases are a match to TRBD1. The CDR3 runs to 14 residues. Looked up from germline, CDR1 is SGDLS and CDR2 is YYNGEE. After removal of 3 bases from V and 6 bases from J, the junction contained 5 bases not matched to a gene. Here the CDR3 DNA reads TGTGCCAGCAGCGCTGACAGGGGATCAAACACCATATATTTT. Its protein is CASSADRGSNTIYF.

The chain combines TRBV25-1 with TRBJ1-5; tentative D call: TRBD1 (6 bases). The germline CDR1 and CDR2 sequences are MGHDK and SYGVNS. The CDR3 is 15 residues long. V lost 4 bases and J 0 bases, leaving 10 bases between the germline ends. Here the CDR3 DNA reads TGTGCCAGCAGTGCGTCAGGGGATAGCAATCAGCCCCAGCATTTT. This encodes CASSASGDSNQPQHF.